Detailed here is one TCR beta chain. These data originate in a study of T cells in localized non-small cell lung cancer. Produced via immunoSEQ multiplex PCR; TCRdb's table is partial and in-frame only. The sample includes approximately 80,000 clones, more than 75% seen only once; the top ten take nearly 9.5%. Trimming removed 4 bases from V and 5 bases from J; junction bases left unmatched: 15. CDR3 length: 17 amino acids. Germline assignment: CDR1 SGHNT and CDR2 YYREEE (reference sequence). Here the sequenced sample was peripheral blood, taken before any cancer treatment. This sequence was found in a female donor over 55 with stage I lung adenocarcinoma. The rearrangement uses TRBV5-4 and TRBJ1-1; 9 positions agree with TRBD1. This CDR3 is CASSPGQGVGIGTEAFF. CDR3 nucleotide sequence: TGTGCCAGCAGCCCGGGACAGGGAGTCGGGATTGGGACTGAAGCTTTCTTT.